These 18 T cell receptor beta chains originate from one sample sequenced in a study of T cells in Graves' hyperthyroidism and ophthalmopathy. Amplification targeted TCR beta CDR3 regions from RNA transcripts. First-round RT-PCR of the TCR CDR3 relied on the HTBI primer set. MiXCR, applied by TCRdb to the multiplex PCR reads, yields one record per CDR3 protein. The sample holds hundreds of thousands of distinct CDR3 sequences, roughly 13% seen once. Sequencing input: blood. The receptors come from a woman aged 18-35 years with Graves' hyperthyroidism.

The table lists this clonotype with many counts. The V and J genes are TRBV6-2 or TRBV6-3 and TRBJ1-2; 7 nucleotides agree with TRBD1. CDR1 and CDR2 from the germline V gene are MNHEY and SVGEGT. CDR3 length equals 15 residues. The junction had 10 bases not matched to a gene; V was cut back by 2 bases and J by 7 bases. CDR3 in amino acids: CASSYPGQTPIGYTF. The CDR3 DNA is TGTGCCAGCAGTTACCCGGGACAGACACCTATTGGCTACACCTTC.

This clonotype was seen at least ten times. V is TRBV7-2 and J is TRBJ2-2; TRBD1 matches at 8 bases. V dropped 4 bases and J dropped 11; count of bases not matched to a gene: 9. Germline CDR1 and CDR2: SGHTA and FQGNSA. The CDR3 runs to 14 residues. CDR3 nucleotides: TGTGCCAGCAGCTCCACTACAGGGGGTTCTGAGCTGTTTTTT. It specifies CASSSTTGGSELFF.

The sample holds one count of this clonotype. The rearrangement joins TRBV6-2 or TRBV6-3 to TRBJ2-1; D perhaps matches TRBD1 (8 bases). V lost 6 bases, J lost 3 bases, and 30 bases lay in between. Germline V gene data show CDR1 as MNHEY and CDR2 as SVGEGT. CDR3 size: 20 residues. This chain's CDR3 is CASSSYPGGLAGGVYNEQFF. The CDR3 DNA follows: TGTGCCAGCAGCTCATACCCAGGGGGCTTAGCGGGCGGGGTCTACAATGAGCAGTTCTTC.

This clonotype was observed at least ten times. The rearrangement joins TRBV14 to TRBJ2-5; no reliable D call. Germline CDR1 is SGHDN and CDR2 is FVKESK. Deletions cut 3 bases from V and 10 bases from J, with 15 bases between. CDR3 length equals 13 residues. The CDR3 here is CASSQGTVHRQYF. CDR3 DNA sequence: TGTGCCAGCAGCCAGGGTACTGTCCATCGCCAGTACTTC.

This clonotype was detected only a few times. The CDR3: CASAWGAVNTEAFF. DNA for the CDR3: TGTGCCAGCGCCTGGGGGGCGGTCAACACTGAAGCTTTCTTT. V is TRBV28 and J is TRBJ1-1, with D possibly TRBD1 on 6 matching bases. The CDR3 totals 14 residues. Trimming shortened V by 8 bases and J by 2 bases, and 15 bases separated the two germline ends. The V gene's germline CDR1 is MDHEN and CDR2 SYDVKM.

This clonotype was seen at least ten times. This sequence joins TRBV29-1 and TRBJ2-7, with TRBD1 matching 8 bases. The CDR3 has 14 amino acids. V was pared by 5 bases and J by 2 bases, with 8 bases of the junction left unmatched. CDR1 is SQVTM and CDR2 is ANQGSEA in the germline V gene. CDR3 nucleotides: TGCAGCGTTACCGGACAGGGAAGTCCCTACGAGCAGTACTTC. This gives the protein CSVTGQGSPYEQYF.

The sample holds many counts of this clonotype. The chain recombines TRBV12-3 or TRBV12-4 with TRBJ1-1; perhaps TRBD1 as D (6 bases). Between the trimmed V and J ends, which lost 7 bases and 7 bases, there was a span of 16 bases. The CDR3 loop spans 13 amino acids. The CDR3 loop reads CASTLQGHNEAFF. The DNA for the CDR3 is TGTGCCAGCACCCTTCAGGGGCATAATGAAGCTTTCTTT.

The sample holds many counts of this clonotype. CDR3 in DNA: TGCTCCGGCCTAGCGGGAGTCGTAAGGGGCACAGATACGCAGTATTTT. This codes for CSGLAGVVRGTDTQYF. The chain carries TRBV29-1 and TRBJ2-3, with 10 positions matching TRBD2. Per germline, CDR1 SQVTM and CDR2 ANQGSEA. The CDR3 consists of 16 residues.

The chain links TRBV5-6 to TRBJ1-5; no firm D call. The germline CDR1 and CDR2 sequences are SGHDT and YYEEEE. V gave up 1 base and J gave up 0 bases, with 5 bases separating them. This CDR3 is 14 amino acids long. This CDR3 reads CASSLYYSNQPQHF. CDR3 nucleotide sequence: TGTGCCAGCAGCTTGTATTATAGCAATCAGCCCCAGCATTTT.

The sample holds a few counts of this clonotype. The chain uses TRBV4-3 and TRBJ2-7, with 11 bases fitting TRBD2. Per the germline V gene, CDR1 is LGHNA and CDR2 is YSLEER. The CDR3 has 19 residues. The junction had 19 bases not matched to a gene; V was cut back by 3 bases and J by 6 bases. CDR3 residues: CASSQKRGLAERDRIEQYF. Here the CDR3 DNA reads TGCGCCAGCAGCCAGAAGAGGGGACTAGCGGAACGGGACCGGATCGAGCAGTACTTC.

This clonotype has only a few counts. The chain links TRBV20-1 to TRBJ2-7; D tentatively reads TRBD1 or TRBD2 (5 bases each). V lost 5 bases to trimming and J lost 6 bases, with 20 bases between them. CDR3 size: 14 residues. Germline CDR1 DFQATT, CDR2 SNEGSKA (reference sequence). The DNA of the CDR3 is TGCAGTGCTCAGCCGGGACCCGGAGACTCCGAGCAGTACTTC. Amino acids: CSAQPGPGDSEQYF.

Points on this clonotype: A much more abundant neighbour one base away suggests this may be a read error. This chain uses TRBV5-6 with TRBJ2-1; D is unresolved. CDR1 is SGHDT, CDR2 YYEEEE, per germline. V dropped 2 bases and J dropped 5 bases, with 5 bases sitting between them. The CDR3 consists of 12 residues. The CDR3 region has the DNA TGTGCCAGCAGCTTCCTTAACAATGAGCAGTTCTTC. Residues: CASSFLNNEQFF. Full variable domain (rest looked up from reference TRBV5-6 and TRBJ2-1): DAGVTQSPTHLIKTRGQQVTLRCSPKSGHDTVSWYQQALGQGPQFIFQYYEEEERQRGNFPDRFSGHQFPNYSSELNVNALLLGDSALYLCASSFLNNEQFFGPGTRLTVL.

This clonotype was recorded at least ten times. The chain couples TRBV4-1 to TRBJ1-1; D is possibly TRBD1 (6 bases). Trimming took 1 base from V and 6 from J, leaving 9 bases between them. Germline assignment: CDR1 MGHRA and CDR2 YSYEKL. This CDR3 is 13 amino acids long. The CDR3 here is CASSQGQGPEAFF. The CDR3 bases are TGCGCCAGCAGCCAAGGGCAGGGGCCTGAAGCTTTCTTT.

This clonotype was seen more than once but under ten times. The chain joins TRBV24-1 to TRBJ1-1; weak D call: TRBD1 (5 bases). Trimming cost V 1 base and J 8 bases, with 10 bases left between them. Germline loops: CDR1 KGHDR, CDR2 SFDVKD. The CDR3 consists of 13 residues. The CDR3 protein is CATSDLKGKEAFF. The CDR3 region has the DNA TGTGCCACCAGTGATTTAAAGGGGAAGGAAGCTTTCTTT.

This clonotype was recorded at least ten times. V gene TRBV28 combines with J gene TRBJ1-4, with D uncertain. The V and J ends lost 3 bases and 8 bases respectively, with 13 bases between them. This CDR3 is 14 amino acids long. Germline assignment: CDR1 MDHEN and CDR2 SYDVKM. The CDR3 sequence: CASSFGLGGEKLFF. DNA of the CDR3: TGTGCCAGCAGTTTTGGACTAGGCGGGGAAAAACTGTTTTTT.

Turning to this clonotype: A much larger clone lies a single base off, so this may be a read error. The chain joins TRBV7-8 to TRBJ1-2; no clear D. From germline, CDR1 is SGHVS and CDR2 FQNEAQ. CDR3 length: 13 residues. With 5 bases removed from V and 8 bases from J, the gap between germline ends came to 15 bases. The CDR3 bases are TGTGCCAGCAGCCACGGAGGAGTAGAAGGCTACACCTTC. Its translation is CASSHGGVEGYTF. Full variable domain (rest looked up from reference TRBV7-8 and TRBJ1-2): GAGVSQSPRYKVAKRGQDVALRCDPISGHVSLFWYQQALGQGPEFLTYFQNEAQLDKSGLPSDRFFAERPEGSVSTLKIQRTQQEDSAVYLCASSHGGVEGYTFGSGTRLTVV.

The table lists this clonotype with many counts. Written as DNA, the CDR3 is TGTGCCAGCAGTCTCGGGGGCGGATCAGATACGCAGTATTTT. It is translated as CASSLGGGSDTQYF. V is TRBV12-3 or TRBV12-4 and J is TRBJ2-3; TRBD1 or TRBD2 may be the D gene (6 bases each). This CDR3 comprises 14 residues. With 5 bases removed from V and 4 bases from J, the gap between germline ends came to 13 bases.

The rearrangement links TRBV27 to TRBJ1-1; no definite D call. Deletions cut 3 bases from V and 1 base from J, with 6 bases between. CDR1 is MNHEY and CDR2 is SMNVEV in the germline V gene (reference sequence). The CDR3 is 13 amino acids. The DNA of the CDR3 is TGTGCCAGCAGTTTTGTAGGGAACACTGAAGCTTTCTTT. Protein sequence: CASSFVGNTEAFF.